The clone carrying this T cell receptor (beta chain) was recorded at least ten times. Its antigen is not identified. This record comes from a study of early T cells in non-severe SARS-CoV-2 infection. On the study more broadly: Sequencing used unsorted whole-blood bulk RNA, so chains lack pairing. Findings and limits, study-wide: VDJdb-based matching was biased toward anti-spike CD8 responses and missed private and CD4 specificities.

Individual cDNA molecules carried attached unique molecular identifiers. MiXCR, applied by TCRdb to the 5' RACE reads, yields one record per CDR3 protein. The table records 20,000 to 25,000 distinct CDR3 sequences, about 5.3% of them present only once. The material sequenced was whole blood. This clonotype was obtained from an adult who was a healthcare worker with PCR-confirmed SARS-CoV-2 infection or an uninfected control (not recorded which).

The CDR3 loop is CASSLRGGSDNEQFF. The DNA of the CDR3 is TGTGCCAGCAGCTTAAGGGGCGGGTCAGACAATGAGCAGTTCTTC. The rearrangement uses TRBV7-8 and TRBJ2-1; D might be TRBD1 or TRBD2, each matching 5 bases. Deletions cut 2 bases from V and 5 bases from J, with 13 bases between. The CDR3 has 15 residues. From germline, CDR1 is SGHVS and CDR2 FQNEAQ.